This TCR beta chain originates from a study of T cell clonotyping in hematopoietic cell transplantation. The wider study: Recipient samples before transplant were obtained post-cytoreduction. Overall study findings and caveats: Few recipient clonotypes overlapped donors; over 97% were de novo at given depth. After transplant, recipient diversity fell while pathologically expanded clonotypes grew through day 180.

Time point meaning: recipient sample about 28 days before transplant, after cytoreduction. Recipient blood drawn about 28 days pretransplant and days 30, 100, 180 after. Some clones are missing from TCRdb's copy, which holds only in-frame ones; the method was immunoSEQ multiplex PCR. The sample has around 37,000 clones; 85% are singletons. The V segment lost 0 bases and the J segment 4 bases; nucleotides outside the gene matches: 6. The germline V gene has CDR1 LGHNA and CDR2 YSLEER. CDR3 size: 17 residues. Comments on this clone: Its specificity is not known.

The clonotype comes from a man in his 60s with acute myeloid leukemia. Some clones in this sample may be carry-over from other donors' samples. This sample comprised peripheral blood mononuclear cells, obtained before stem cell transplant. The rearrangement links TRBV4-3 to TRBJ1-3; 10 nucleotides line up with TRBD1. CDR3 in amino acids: CASSQDTGTGVGNTIYF. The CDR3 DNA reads TGCGCCAGCAGCCAAGATACCGGGACAGGGGTCGGAAACACCATATATTTT.